These 12 T cell receptor beta chains were sequenced from one sample in a study of post-analysis software for immune sequencing data. Their antigens are not known. Overall study findings and caveats: Patients carried 4 or 5 TRBV segments more frequently than controls did, and TRBV5-6, TRBV5-1 and TRBV20-1 were among them.

The authors incorporated unique molecular identifiers into the TCR beta cDNA libraries. TCRdb reprocessed the PCR reads with MiXCR, giving one entry per CDR3 protein. Of about 760,000 distinct CDR3 sequences listed, 25% to 30% are singletons. The specimen sequenced was blood. These receptors came from a girl between 10 and 17 years old with multiple sclerosis.

The CDR3 coding sequence is TGTGCCATCAGACCCGGGACCGGGACCGGGGAGCTGTTTTTT. This sequence encodes CAIRPGTGTGELFF. V gene TRBV10-3 combines with J gene TRBJ2-2, with D perhaps matching TRBD1 or TRBD2 (5 bases each). The germline V gene encodes CDR1 ENHRY and CDR2 SYGVKD. Trimming cost V 6 bases and J 5 bases, with 13 bases left between them. The CDR3 is made up of 14 amino acids.

This chain uses TRBV25-1 with TRBJ1-2; 7 nucleotides line up with TRBD1. The V gene's germline CDR1 is MGHDK and CDR2 SYGVNS. CDR3 length: 14 residues. V lost 2 bases, J lost 8 bases, and 8 bases stayed unmatched. The CDR3 nucleotides read TGTGCCAGCAGTGAACGACAGGGACCTATGGGCTACACCTTC. This gives the protein CASSERQGPMGYTF.

The rearrangement links TRBV4-1 to TRBJ2-2; D is undetermined. V was cut by 2 bases and J by 4 bases, with 17 bases left in between. Germline values: CDR1 MGHRA, CDR2 YSYEKL. The CDR3 has 17 amino acids. The CDR3 DNA reads as TGCGCCAGCAGCCAACACCCCGGCCCATCCCTCACCGGGGAGCTGTTTTTT. Amino acids: CASSQHPGPSLTGELFF.

This clonotype was seen more than once but under ten times. The chain uses TRBV27 and TRBJ2-4, with 7 bases aligning to TRBD1. TRBJ2-7 explains the end of the DNA better; the J call may be wrong. This CDR3 is 13 amino acids long. CDR1 MNHEY and CDR2 SMNVEV come from the germline V gene (reference sequence). CDR3 protein: CASGLQGSHEQYF. The CDR3 nucleotides read TGTGCCAGCGGATTACAGGGGTCCCACGAGCAGTACTTC.

A note on this clonotype: With a much larger clone just one base away, this may be a read error. This chain links TRBV29-1 with TRBJ2-7; D remains ambiguous. The CDR3 covers 11 residues. In germline, CDR1 is SQVTM, CDR2 ANQGSEA. CDR3 region: CSVASVYGQYF. CDR3 DNA: TGCAGCGTTGCGAGTGTTTACGGGCAGTACTTC.

This clonotype was detected only a few times. The chain uses TRBV20-1 and TRBJ2-7; D ambiguous. V lost 2 bases, J lost 3 bases, and 14 bases lay in between. The CDR3 spans 14 residues. Germline V gene lookup returns CDR1 DFQATT and CDR2 SNEGSKA (reference sequence). CDR3 region: CSARPFTSLYEQYF. The CDR3 region has the DNA TGCAGTGCTAGACCTTTCACATCCCTCTACGAGCAGTACTTC.

The chain has TRBV20-1 and TRBJ1-5; maybe TRBD1 (5 bases). The CDR3 extends over 13 amino acids. Trimming shortened V by 0 bases and J by 10 bases, and 13 bases separated the two germline ends. The germline V gene has CDR1 DFQATT and CDR2 SNEGSKA (reference sequence). As DNA, the CDR3 is TGCAGTGCTAGAGATCGGGACGGCGGACCCCAGCATTTT. Its protein is CSARDRDGGPQHF.

A single count supports this clonotype. The CDR3 loop reads CASGLTPGTSGVYEQFF. CDR3 DNA: TGTGCTAGTGGTTTGACCCCCGGGACTAGCGGGGTATATGAGCAGTTCTTC. J is TRBJ2-1 and V is TRBV12-5, with 13 bases matching TRBD2. The CDR3 has 17 residues. From germline, CDR1 is LGHNT and CDR2 FRNRAP. V gave up 2 bases and J gave up 8 bases; unmatched junction bases: 9.

With respect to this clonotype: An end of the junction differs from the germline gene, which may be a read error. The chain employs TRBV5-1 and TRBJ1-1, with 7 bases fitting TRBD1. Per the germline V gene, CDR1 is SGHRS and CDR2 is YFSETQ. The CDR3 is made up of 14 amino acids. CDR3 loop: CAGSPGQMNTEAFF. The CDR3 region has the DNA TGCGCCGGCAGCCCGGGACAGATGAACACTGAAGCTTTCTTT.

This clonotype was seen only a few times. J is TRBJ1-6 and V is TRBV5-1, with a tentative D call TRBD1 (5 bases). V lost 1 base, J lost 10 bases, and 15 bases lay in between. In germline, CDR1 is SGHRS, CDR2 YFSETQ. The CDR3 loop spans 15 amino acids. The CDR3 coding sequence is TGCGCCAGCAGCTTGAAGTCGGGGGAATGGTCACCCCTCCACTTT. Translated, it gives CASSLKSGEWSPLHF.

The genes are TRBV7-9 and TRBJ2-1, with D perhaps being TRBD1 or TRBD2 (5 bases each). The germline gives CDR1 SEHNR, CDR2 FQNEAQ (reference sequence). Trimming took 11 bases from V and 0 from J, leaving 23 bases between them. This CDR3 contains 17 residues. The CDR3 region is CAFQGGGPDSSYNEQFF. The DNA of the CDR3 is TGTGCCTTCCAAGGCGGAGGCCCCGACAGCTCCTACAATGAGCAGTTCTTC.

This clonotype has at least ten counts. This chain links TRBV29-1 with TRBJ2-7; no firm D call. Germline V CDR1 and CDR2: SQVTM, ANQGSEA. The CDR3 length is 11 residues. Trimming took off 4 bases at V and 4 bases at J, with 8 bases between the two ends. The DNA for the CDR3 is TGCAGCGTTGGAACAGCATACGAGCAGTACTTC. Translated, it gives CSVGTAYEQYF.